What follows are 31 T cell receptor beta chains derived from one specimen sequenced in a study of Graves' ophthalmopathy and Graves' hyperthyroidism. RNA transcripts yielded amplified TCR beta CDR3 regions. Scientists carried out first-round RT-PCR using HTBI primers and then a second-round multiplex PCR. TCRdb independently ran MiXCR on the multiplex PCR reads; one entry per CDR3 protein. The sample holds about 620,000 distinct CDR3 sequences, 22% seen once. The sample taken for sequencing was peripheral blood. The receptors stem from a woman aged 18-29 years with stable Graves' hyperthyroidism. Some clones in this sample may be carry-over from other donors' samples.

This clonotype was observed a single time. A much larger clone lies a single base off, so this may be a read error. The chain has TRBV7-9 and TRBJ1-6, with D possibly being TRBD1 (5 bases). The germline V and J ends were trimmed by 3 bases and 9 bases, with 12 bases remaining between them. The germline V gene has CDR1 SEHNR and CDR2 FQNEAQ (reference sequence). The CDR3 is 14 residues long. DNA for the CDR3: TGTGCCAGCAGCTTGGGGGGGAGTCTTTCACCCCTCCACTTT. This gives the protein CASSLGGSLSPLHF.

This clonotype was seen ten or more times. V and J are TRBV7-2 and TRBJ1-1; D possibly corresponds to TRBD1 (6 bases). This CDR3 is 14 amino acids long. With 5 bases removed from V and 5 bases from J, the gap between germline ends came to 15 bases. The V gene's germline CDR1 is SGHTA and CDR2 FQGNSA. CDR3 coding DNA: TGTGCCAGCAGCCCAACGGAACAGGGAACTGAAGCTTTCTTT. Its protein product is CASSPTEQGTEAFF. The complete variable domain, with remaining parts taken from reference TRBV7-2 and TRBJ1-1, reads GAGVSQSPSNKVTEKGKDVELRCDPISGHTALYWYRQSLGQGLEFLIYFQGNSAPDKSGLPSDRFSAERTGGSVSTLTIQRTQQEDSAVYLCASSPTEQGTEAFFGQGTRLTVV.

This clonotype was seen repeatedly, ten times or more. The chain combines TRBV28 with TRBJ1-2, with D possibly being TRBD1 (6 bases). The CDR3 is 12 amino acids. Germline V CDR1 and CDR2: MDHEN, SYDVKM. V dropped 5 bases and J dropped 8 bases, with 12 bases sitting between them. The CDR3 DNA is TGTGCCAGCAGTACAGGGTTCTTGGGCTACACCTTC. The encoded protein is CASSTGFLGYTF.

There are many counts of this clonotype. The chain links TRBV15 to TRBJ2-7; a weak D match, TRBD1 (5 bases). In germline, CDR1 is LNHNV, CDR2 YYDKDF (reference sequence). Between the trimmed V and J ends, which lost 0 bases and 0 bases, there was a span of 12 bases. This CDR3 region has 16 residues. CDR3 loop: CATSRDKGMSSYEQYF. As DNA, the CDR3 is TGTGCCACCAGCAGAGATAAGGGGATGAGCTCCTACGAGCAGTACTTC.

This clonotype was observed at least ten times. Here the CDR3 reads CASSPGVGRDQPQHF. Here the CDR3 DNA reads TGTGCCAGCAGTCCAGGGGTAGGACGGGATCAGCCCCAGCATTTT. V gene TRBV6-1 combines with J gene TRBJ1-5; tentative D call: TRBD1 (6 bases). The CDR3 covers 15 residues. Between the trimmed V and J ends, which lost 5 bases and 5 bases, there was a span of 16 bases. Germline V gene lookup returns CDR1 MNHNS and CDR2 SASEGT.

This clonotype was picked up many times. The chain couples TRBV20-1 to TRBJ1-1; D ambiguous. Germline CDR1 is DFQATT and CDR2 is SNEGSKA (reference sequence). This CDR3 contains 14 residues. The CDR3 sequence is CSPKSQAVNTEAFF. For the CDR3, the DNA is TGCAGCCCAAAAAGTCAGGCGGTGAACACTGAAGCTTTCTTT.

This clonotype was seen repeatedly, ten times or more. The V call is TRBV12-3 or TRBV12-4, the J call TRBJ1-1; D gene ambiguous. Trimming cost V 7 bases and J 1 base, with 10 bases left between them. CDR3 length equals 13 residues. CDR3 in amino acids: CASTISQNTEAFF. DNA for the CDR3: TGTGCCAGCACCATAAGCCAGAACACTGAAGCTTTCTTT.

J is TRBJ1-1 and V is TRBV9; 8 nucleotides align to TRBD1. V lost 0 bases to trimming and J lost 6 bases; unmatched junction nucleotides: 4. The CDR3 totals 14 residues. Germline values: CDR1 SGDLS, CDR2 YYNGEE. CDR3 nucleotide sequence: TGTGCCAGCAGCGTAGGGACAGGGCTTCCTGAAGCTTTCTTT. As protein: CASSVGTGLPEAFF.

This clonotype was detected ten times or more. The chain carries TRBV11-3 and TRBJ2-7, with 7 bases aligning to TRBD1. The trim removed 4 bases at V and 4 bases at J, leaving 10 bases unmatched. This CDR3 spans 15 amino acids. The germline V gene encodes CDR1 SGHNT and CDR2 YENEEA. CDR3 bases: TGTGCCAGCAGCTCTACGCTCGGGACAGCTTACGAGCAGTACTTC. Translated: CASSSTLGTAYEQYF.

The chain employs TRBV12-3 or TRBV12-4 and TRBJ1-5; no firm D call. The CDR3 totals 15 residues. V lost 2 bases to trimming and J lost 2 bases, with 10 bases between them. The CDR3 spells CASSLRLGGNQPQHF. CDR3 bases: TGTGCCAGCAGTTTAAGGCTGGGAGGCAATCAGCCCCAGCATTTT.

This chain joins TRBV6-5 and TRBJ1-1, with D possibly being TRBD1 (5 bases). Germline CDR1 and CDR2: MNHEY and SVGAGI. The CDR3 runs 15 residues. V dropped 2 bases and J dropped 5 bases, with 15 bases sitting between them. The CDR3 nucleotides read TGTGCCAGCAGTTACAGTGGGGCAGCTCAAACTGAAGCTTTCTTT. It yields the protein CASSYSGAAQTEAFF.

This clonotype was counted ten times or more. V usage is TRBV29-1 and J usage is TRBJ1-1; D is ambiguous. Germline V gene lookup returns CDR1 SQVTM and CDR2 ANQGSEA. V shed 3 bases and J shed 6 bases, with 8 bases lying between them. The CDR3 is 11 amino acids. Here the CDR3 reads CSVEGLAEAFF. The DNA of the CDR3 is TGCAGCGTTGAGGGGTTAGCTGAAGCTTTCTTT.

This clonotype was recorded at least ten times. V usage is TRBV11-3 and J usage is TRBJ2-5; TRBD2 is a possible D gene (6 bases). The CDR3 extends over 14 amino acids. Between the trimmed V and J ends, which lost 3 bases and 5 bases, there was a span of 13 bases. CDR1 SGHNT and CDR2 YENEEA come from the germline V gene. The CDR3 region is CASSFQIAGETQYF. In DNA, the CDR3 is TGTGCCAGCAGCTTTCAGATTGCGGGGGAGACCCAGTACTTC.

This clonotype was seen just once. The genes are TRBV24-1 and TRBJ2-5; D ambiguous. The germline CDR1 and CDR2 sequences are KGHDR and SFDVKD. V dropped 0 bases and J dropped 2 bases, with 6 bases sitting between them. The CDR3 consists of 14 residues. This CDR3 is CATSDLKGQETQYF. In DNA form, the CDR3 reads TGTGCCACCAGTGATTTGAAAGGACAAGAGACCCAGTACTTC.

This clonotype has a single count. V and J are TRBV2 and TRBJ1-2; D not resolved. V lost 1 base and J 5 bases, leaving 8 bases between the germline ends. The V gene's germline CDR1 is SNHLY and CDR2 FYNNEI. The CDR3 consists of 13 residues. CDR3 in amino acids: CASSEENTYGYTF. CDR3 DNA: TGTGCCAGCAGTGAAGAGAACACTTATGGCTACACCTTC. Full variable domain (rest looked up from reference TRBV2 and TRBJ1-2): EPEVTQTPSHQVTQMGQEVILRCVPISNHLYFYWYRQILGQKVEFLVSFYNNEISEKSEIFDDQFSVERPDGSNFTLKIRSTKLEDSAMYFCASSEENTYGYTFGSGTRLTVV.

This clonotype appeared many times. The rearrangement joins TRBV6-2 or TRBV6-3 to TRBJ2-7; D gene unclear. The CDR3 runs to 12 residues. Germline lookup yields CDR1 MNHEY and CDR2 SVGEGT. V shed 6 bases and J shed 6 bases, with 12 bases lying between them. CDR3 in DNA: TGTGCCAGCAGAACGGGTAATTTCGAGCAGTACTTC. Translation gives CASRTGNFEQYF.

This clonotype was detected many times. This CDR3 reads CASRWAGTNYGYTF. CDR3 bases: TGCGCCAGCAGGTGGGCAGGGACGAACTATGGCTACACCTTC. The rearrangement links TRBV5-1 to TRBJ1-2; D might be TRBD1 (5 bases). The CDR3 length is 14 residues. Germline CDR1 is SGHRS and CDR2 is YFSETQ. Trimming removed 5 bases at V and 2 bases at J, with 13 bases between.

This clonotype was counted only a few times. The J gene is TRBJ2-6, the V gene TRBV6-1; TRBD1 agrees at 7 bases. Per germline, CDR1 MNHNS and CDR2 SASEGT. CDR3 length equals 18 residues. J lost 0 bases, V lost 5 bases, and 10 bases had no gene match. The CDR3 loop reads CASSKQGLLSSGANVLTF. As DNA, the CDR3 is TGTGCCAGCAGTAAACAGGGGCTCTTAAGCTCTGGGGCCAACGTCCTGACTTTC.

This clonotype was counted at least ten times. The rearrangement uses TRBV6-1 and TRBJ1-6; D ambiguous. CDR1 is MNHNS, CDR2 SASEGT, per germline. This CDR3 is 13 amino acids long. Trimming left V 4 bases short and J 9 bases short, with 10 bases between. The CDR3 protein is CASSVDVGSPLHF. The CDR3 DNA is TGTGCCAGCAGTGTGGACGTTGGTTCACCCCTCCACTTT.

This clonotype was detected a few times. The J gene is TRBJ2-7, the V gene TRBV12-3 or TRBV12-4; 7 nucleotides match TRBD1. After removal of 6 bases from V and 4 bases from J, the junction contained 9 bases not matched to a gene. This CDR3 has 14 residues. The DNA of the CDR3 is TGTGCCAGCAGACCCCGGGACAGTCGGTACGAGCAGTACTTC. Amino acids: CASRPRDSRYEQYF.

This chain connects TRBV12-3 or TRBV12-4 to TRBJ1-1; 7 bases are a match to TRBD1. V was pared by 7 bases and J by 4 bases, with 6 bases of the junction left unmatched. The CDR3 consists of 13 residues. The CDR3: CASKSQGLTEAFF. CDR3 bases: TGTGCCAGCAAGTCACAGGGGCTCACTGAAGCTTTCTTT.

This clonotype has more than one count but fewer than ten. This chain connects TRBV29-1 to TRBJ2-5; D unresolved. CDR3 length equals 13 residues. V lost 2 bases, J lost 5 bases, and 12 bases lay in between. Germline lookup yields CDR1 SQVTM and CDR2 ANQGSEA. The CDR3, as DNA: TGCAGCGTTGAACGATGGCGCTGGGAGACCCAGTACTTC. Amino acid sequence: CSVERWRWETQYF.

This clonotype was picked up many times. This chain connects TRBV28 to TRBJ2-7, with D perhaps matching TRBD1 (6 bases). V lost 10 bases to trimming and J lost 6 bases, with 28 bases between them. The CDR3 sequence is 16 residues long. The germline V gene encodes CDR1 MDHEN and CDR2 SYDVKM. This CDR3 is CATPFSPDSLRGEQYF. The DNA for the CDR3 is TGTGCCACCCCATTTTCCCCGGACAGCTTAAGAGGCGAGCAGTACTTC. Complete variable domain (other parts from reference TRBV28 and TRBJ2-7): DVKVTQSSRYLVKRTGEKVFLECVQDMDHENMFWYRQDPGLGLRLIYFSYDVKMKEKGDIPEGYSVSREKKERFSLILESASTNQTSMYLCATPFSPDSLRGEQYFGPGTRLTVT.

This clonotype showed up many times. The J gene is TRBJ2-5, the V gene TRBV3-1, with D unresolved. The CDR3 contains 11 residues. Germline CDR1 reads LGHDT; CDR2 reads YNNKEL (reference sequence). Trimming left V 1 base short and J 11 bases short, with 8 bases between. CDR3 DNA: TGTGCCAGCAGCCAAGGCGTGAAGCAGTACTTC. Translation: CASSQGVKQYF.

This clonotype has ten or more counts. The chain joins TRBV7-3 to TRBJ2-7, with TRBD1 matching 9 bases. Trimming cost V 5 bases and J 5 bases; bases outside gene matches: 10. The CDR3 length is 15 residues. Germline V CDR1 and CDR2: SGHTA, FQGTGA. CDR3 DNA: TGTGCCAGCAGCCTAATGGGGACAGGGATCAACGAGCAGTACTTC. Encoded protein: CASSLMGTGINEQYF.

The rearrangement uses TRBV7-9 and TRBJ2-4; no firm D call. The germline gives CDR1 SEHNR, CDR2 FQNEAQ (reference sequence). The CDR3 has 14 residues. V was shortened by 2 bases and J by 0 bases, with 5 bases between the two germline ends. CDR3 DNA: TGTGCCAGCAGCTTATTCCCAGCCAAAAACATTCAGTACTTC. This gives the protein CASSLFPAKNIQYF.

This clonotype was picked up many times. CDR3 bases: TGTGCCAGTAGCCCTGTGGGGTTCACAGGCTACACCTTC. The encoded protein is CASSPVGFTGYTF. V usage is TRBV19 and J usage is TRBJ1-2; D is ambiguous. Germline V gene lookup returns CDR1 LNHDA and CDR2 SQIVND (reference sequence). Deletions cut 6 bases from V and 8 bases from J, with 16 bases between. This CDR3 is 13 amino acids long.

This clonotype showed up many times. The rearrangement uses TRBV6-1 and TRBJ2-5; 7 bases are a match to TRBD2. V lost 6 bases, J lost 4 bases, and 8 bases stayed unmatched. Germline V gives CDR1 MNHNS, CDR2 SASEGT. The CDR3 has 14 amino acids. The CDR3 loop is CASRKTGGGETQYF. CDR3 DNA sequence: TGTGCCAGCAGAAAGACTGGGGGGGGAGAGACCCAGTACTTC.

This rearrangement joins TRBV9 to TRBJ2-7; tentative D call: TRBD2 (6 bases). V shed 4 bases and J shed 6 bases, with 20 bases lying between them. From germline, CDR1 is SGDLS and CDR2 YYNGEE. The CDR3 runs to 15 residues. The CDR3 loop reads CASSPRLVGASEQYF. CDR3 sequence (DNA): TGTGCCAGCAGCCCAAGACTAGTAGGGGCTTCCGAGCAGTACTTC.

The gene calls are TRBV30 and TRBJ2-7; 7 bases are a match to TRBD2. Germline V gene sequence: CDR1 GTSNPN, CDR2 SVGIG (reference sequence). The CDR3 runs to 12 residues. The V segment lost 2 bases and the J segment 4 bases; nucleotides outside the gene matches: 2. In DNA, the CDR3 is TGTGCCTGGAGTTGGGGGGGGTACGAGCAGTACTTC. Protein sequence: CAWSWGGYEQYF.

In this sample, this clonotype turned up many times. The chain employs TRBV6-5 and TRBJ2-7; TRBD2 matches 9 bases. The germline CDR1 and CDR2 sequences are MNHEY and SVGAGI. The V and J ends lost 2 bases and 7 bases, in that order; junction bases with no gene match: 12. CDR3 length: 16 amino acids. The CDR3: CASSYNRLAAAWEQYF. CDR3 DNA sequence: TGTGCCAGCAGTTACAATAGACTAGCGGCTGCATGGGAGCAGTACTTC.